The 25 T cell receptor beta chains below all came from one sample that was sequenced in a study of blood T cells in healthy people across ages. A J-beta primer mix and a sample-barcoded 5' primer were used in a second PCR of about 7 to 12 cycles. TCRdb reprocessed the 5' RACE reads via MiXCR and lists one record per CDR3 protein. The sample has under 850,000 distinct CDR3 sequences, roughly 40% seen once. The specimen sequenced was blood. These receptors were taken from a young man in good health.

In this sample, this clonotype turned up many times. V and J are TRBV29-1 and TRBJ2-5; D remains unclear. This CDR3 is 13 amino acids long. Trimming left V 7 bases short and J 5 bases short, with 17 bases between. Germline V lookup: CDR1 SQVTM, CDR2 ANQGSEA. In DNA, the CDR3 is TGCAGCGCCCGAGCCTCCATCTGGGAGACCCAGTACTTC. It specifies CSARASIWETQYF.

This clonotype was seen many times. CDR3 region: CASSSESTDTQYF. For the CDR3, the DNA is TGTGCCAGCAGCTCAGAGAGCACAGATACGCAGTATTTT. J is TRBJ2-3 and V is TRBV7-3; the D is unclear. The CDR3 is 13 residues long. Germline CDR1 and CDR2: SGHTA and FQGTGA. With 4 bases removed from V and 0 bases from J, the gap between germline ends came to 5 bases.

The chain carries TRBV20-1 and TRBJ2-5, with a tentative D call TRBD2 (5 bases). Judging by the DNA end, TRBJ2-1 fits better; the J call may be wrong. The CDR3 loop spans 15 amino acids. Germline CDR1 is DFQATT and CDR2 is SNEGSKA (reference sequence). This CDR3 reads CSARDLLLGWETQFF. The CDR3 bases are TGCAGTGCTAGAGATCTCCTCCTCGGTTGGGAGACCCAGTTCTTC.

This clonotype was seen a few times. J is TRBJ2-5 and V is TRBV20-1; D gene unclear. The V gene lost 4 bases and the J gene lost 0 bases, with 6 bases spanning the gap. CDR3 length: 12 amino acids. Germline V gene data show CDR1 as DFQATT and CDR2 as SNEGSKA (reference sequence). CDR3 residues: CSATENQETQYF. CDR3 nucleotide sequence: TGCAGTGCTACAGAGAACCAAGAGACCCAGTACTTC.

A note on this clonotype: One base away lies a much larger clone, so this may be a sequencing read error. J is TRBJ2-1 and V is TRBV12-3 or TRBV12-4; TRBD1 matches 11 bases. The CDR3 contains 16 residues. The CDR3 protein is CTSSFRQRDRGGEQFF. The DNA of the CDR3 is TGTACCAGCAGTTTCCGCCAAAGGGACAGGGGGGGTGAGCAGTTCTTC.

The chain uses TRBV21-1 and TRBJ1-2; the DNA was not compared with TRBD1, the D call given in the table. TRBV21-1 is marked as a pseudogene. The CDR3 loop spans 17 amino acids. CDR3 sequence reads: CVSAPRDPITPMHGYTF. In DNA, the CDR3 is TGTGTCAGCGCGCCCCGGGACCCCATTACTCCTATGCATGGCTACACCTTC.

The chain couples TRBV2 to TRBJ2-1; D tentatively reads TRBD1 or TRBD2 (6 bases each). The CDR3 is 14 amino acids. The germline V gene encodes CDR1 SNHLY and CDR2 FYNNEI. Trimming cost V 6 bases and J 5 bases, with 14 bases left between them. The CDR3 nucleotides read TGTGCCAGCAGGGGGGGACACATAAACAATGAGCAGTTCTTC. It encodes CASRGGHINNEQFF.

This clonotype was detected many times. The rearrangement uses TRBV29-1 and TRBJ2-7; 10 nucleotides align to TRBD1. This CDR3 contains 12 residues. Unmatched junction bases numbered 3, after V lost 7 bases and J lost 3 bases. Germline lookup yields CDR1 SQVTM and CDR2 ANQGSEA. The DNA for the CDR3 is TGCAGCGGTTGGGACAGGGGCTACGAGCAGTACTTC. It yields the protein CSGWDRGYEQYF.

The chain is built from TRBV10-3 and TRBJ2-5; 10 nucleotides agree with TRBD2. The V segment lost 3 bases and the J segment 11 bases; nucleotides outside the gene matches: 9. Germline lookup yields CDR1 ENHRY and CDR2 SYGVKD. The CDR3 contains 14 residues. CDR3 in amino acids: CAISELAGTYEQYF. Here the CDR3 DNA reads TGTGCCATCAGTGAACTAGCGGGGACATATGAGCAGTACTTC.

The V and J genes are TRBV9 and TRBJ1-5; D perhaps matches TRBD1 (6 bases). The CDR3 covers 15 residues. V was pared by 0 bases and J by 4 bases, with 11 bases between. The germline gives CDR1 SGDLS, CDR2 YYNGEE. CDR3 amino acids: CASSVGGARNQPQHF. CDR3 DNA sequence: TGTGCCAGCAGCGTAGGGGGGGCGCGGAATCAGCCCCAGCATTTT.

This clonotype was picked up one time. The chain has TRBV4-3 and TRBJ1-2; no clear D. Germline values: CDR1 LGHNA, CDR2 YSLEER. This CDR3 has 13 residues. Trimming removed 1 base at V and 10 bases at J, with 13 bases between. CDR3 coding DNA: TGCGCCAGCAGCCAAGCTGAGGCAGGACCCTACACCTTC. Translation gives CASSQAEAGPYTF.

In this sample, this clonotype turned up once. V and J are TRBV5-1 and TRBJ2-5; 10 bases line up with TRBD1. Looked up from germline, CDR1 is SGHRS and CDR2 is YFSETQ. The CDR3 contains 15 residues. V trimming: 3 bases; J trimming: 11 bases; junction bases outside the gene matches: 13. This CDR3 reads CASSSYGTGDNGQYF. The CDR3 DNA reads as TGCGCCAGCAGCTCCTACGGGACAGGGGACAATGGGCAGTACTTC.

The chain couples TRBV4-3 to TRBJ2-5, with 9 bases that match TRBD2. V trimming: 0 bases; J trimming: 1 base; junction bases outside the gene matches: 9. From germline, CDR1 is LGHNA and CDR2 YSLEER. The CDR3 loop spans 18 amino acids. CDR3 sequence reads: CASSQDRTSVGVQETQYF. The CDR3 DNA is TGCGCCAGCAGCCAAGATCGGACTAGCGTGGGGGTCCAAGAGACCCAGTACTTC.

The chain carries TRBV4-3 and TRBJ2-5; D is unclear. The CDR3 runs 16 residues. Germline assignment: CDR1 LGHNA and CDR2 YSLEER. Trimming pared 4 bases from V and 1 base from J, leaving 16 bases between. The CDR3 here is CASSPCGATLQETQYF. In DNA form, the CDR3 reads TGCGCCAGCAGCCCTTGCGGTGCGACCCTCCAAGAGACCCAGTACTTC.

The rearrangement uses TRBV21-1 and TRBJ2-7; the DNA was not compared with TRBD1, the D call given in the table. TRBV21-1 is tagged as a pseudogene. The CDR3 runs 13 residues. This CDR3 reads CARGAVPTYEQYF. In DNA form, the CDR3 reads TGTGCCAGGGGGGCAGTGCCGACCTACGAGCAGTACTTC.

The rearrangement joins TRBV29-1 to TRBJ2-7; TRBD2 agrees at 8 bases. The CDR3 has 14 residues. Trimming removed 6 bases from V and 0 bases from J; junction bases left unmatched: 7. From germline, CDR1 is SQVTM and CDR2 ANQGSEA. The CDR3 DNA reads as TGCAGCGTAAGACTAGCGCCAAGCTCCTACGAGCAGTACTTC. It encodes CSVRLAPSSYEQYF.

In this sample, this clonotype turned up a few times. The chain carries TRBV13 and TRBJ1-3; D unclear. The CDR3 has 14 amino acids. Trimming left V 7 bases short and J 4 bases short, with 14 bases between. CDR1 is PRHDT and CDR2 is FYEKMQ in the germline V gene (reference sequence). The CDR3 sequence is CASTQPLGGNTIYF. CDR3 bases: TGTGCCAGCACCCAACCATTGGGGGGAAACACCATATATTTT.

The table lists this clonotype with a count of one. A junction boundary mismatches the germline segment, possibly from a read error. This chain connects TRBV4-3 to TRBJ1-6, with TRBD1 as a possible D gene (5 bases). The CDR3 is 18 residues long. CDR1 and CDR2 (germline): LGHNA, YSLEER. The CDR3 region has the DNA TGCGCCTGCAGCCAAGATCGGGGGACCCGCTCCTATAATTCACCCCTCCACTTT. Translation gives CACSQDRGTRSYNSPLHF.

CDR3 sequence (DNA): TGTGCCAGCAGATCCTCCGAAAGGACGGAAAAGGGAAGCTATGGCTACACCTTC. Amino acids: CASRSSERTEKGSYGYTF. V is TRBV6-5 and J is TRBJ1-2; D is uncertain. The CDR3 is made up of 18 amino acids. CDR1 is MNHEY, CDR2 SVGAGI, per germline. Trimming pared 6 bases from V and 4 bases from J, leaving 27 bases between.

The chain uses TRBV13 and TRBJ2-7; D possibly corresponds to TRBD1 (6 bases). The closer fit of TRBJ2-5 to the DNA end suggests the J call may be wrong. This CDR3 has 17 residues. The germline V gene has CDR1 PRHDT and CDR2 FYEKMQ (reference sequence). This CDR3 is CASSLRQEATFSGTQYF. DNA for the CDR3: TGTGCCAGCAGCCTTCGACAGGAGGCGACCTTTTCGGGGACCCAGTACTTC.

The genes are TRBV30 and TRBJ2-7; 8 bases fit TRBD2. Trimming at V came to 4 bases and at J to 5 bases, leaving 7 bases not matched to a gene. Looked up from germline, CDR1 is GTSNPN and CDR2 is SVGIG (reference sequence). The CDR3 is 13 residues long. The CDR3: CAWNAVAGHEQYF. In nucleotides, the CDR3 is TGTGCCTGGAATGCGGTAGCGGGGCACGAGCAGTACTTC. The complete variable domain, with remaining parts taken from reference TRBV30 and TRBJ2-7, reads SQTIHQWPATLVQPVGSPLSLECTVEGTSNPNLYWYRQAAGRGLQLLFYSVGIGQISSEVPQNLSASRPQDRQFILSSKKLLLSDSGFYLCAWNAVAGHEQYFGPGTRLTVT.

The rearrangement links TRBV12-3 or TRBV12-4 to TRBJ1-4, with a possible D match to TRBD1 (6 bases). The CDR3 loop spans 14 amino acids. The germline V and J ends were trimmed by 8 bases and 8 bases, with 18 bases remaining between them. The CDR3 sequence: CASSTGLGREKLFF. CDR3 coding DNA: TGTGCCAGCTCAACAGGGCTGGGGAGAGAAAAACTGTTTTTT.

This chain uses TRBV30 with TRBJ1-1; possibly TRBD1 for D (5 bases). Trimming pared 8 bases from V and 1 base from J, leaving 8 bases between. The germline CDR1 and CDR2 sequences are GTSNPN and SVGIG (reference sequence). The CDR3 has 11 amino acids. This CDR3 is CAGTGNTEAFF. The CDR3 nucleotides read TGTGCCGGAACAGGGAACACTGAAGCTTTCTTT.

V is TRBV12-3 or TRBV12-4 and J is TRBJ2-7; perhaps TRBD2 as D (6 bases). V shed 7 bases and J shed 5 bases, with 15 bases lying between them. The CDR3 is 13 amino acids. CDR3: CASTQGEEDEQYF. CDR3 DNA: TGTGCCAGCACCCAAGGGGAGGAGGACGAGCAGTACTTC.

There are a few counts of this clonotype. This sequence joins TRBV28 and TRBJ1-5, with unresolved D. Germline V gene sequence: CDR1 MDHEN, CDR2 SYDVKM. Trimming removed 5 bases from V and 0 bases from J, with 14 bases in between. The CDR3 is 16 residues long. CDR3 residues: CASSSPRAGSNQPQHF. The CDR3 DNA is TGTGCCAGCAGTAGCCCCCGTGCGGGTAGCAATCAGCCCCAGCATTTT.